This TCR beta chain was captured in a study of blood T cell repertoires in COVID-19. The CDR3 is 16 amino acids. The ends lost 4 bases at V and 8 bases at J; junction bases unmatched: 8. Per the germline V gene, CDR1 is SGDLS and CDR2 is YYNGEE. The repertoire was sequenced with immunoSEQ multiplex PCR; TCRdb's copy has only in-frame clones and lacks some. Of roughly 28,000 clones in the sample, roughly 87% were seen once. The sequenced material came from peripheral blood. The chain couples TRBV9 to TRBJ2-1; TRBD2 matches at 14 bases. This TCR derives from a human donor with acute or convalescent COVID-19. The donor label of this sample is uncertain. The CDR3 DNA follows: TGTGCCAGCAGCACCCGGACTAGCGGGGGGATGGATGAGCAGTTCTTC. Its translation is CASSTRTSGGMDEQFF.